Presented here are 4 T cell receptor beta chains from one specimen sequenced in a study of blood T cells in healthy people across ages. The second PCR ran about 6 to 12 cycles with a sample-barcoded 5' primer and J-beta primers. TCRdb passed the 5' RACE reads through MiXCR, listing each CDR3 protein once. The profile shows approximately 580,000 distinct CDR3 sequences, about 24% of them singletons. The same data also contributed to another study, on T cells of mothers and their children.

The sequencing input was blood. The receptors shown here come from a boy aged 5-17 years in good health.

This clonotype was counted between two and nine times. The chain has TRBV29-1 and TRBJ2-2; unclear D gene. In germline, CDR1 is SQVTM, CDR2 ANQGSEA. Trimming stripped 7 bases from V and 2 bases from J, with 5 bases between. This CDR3 spans 11 amino acids. CDR3 bases: TGCAGCGCGGAAAACACCGGGGAGCTGTTTTTT. Its translation is CSAENTGELFF.

This clonotype was counted a few times. The chain employs TRBV7-2 and TRBJ2-2, with 8 nucleotides matching TRBD1. CDR1 SGHTA and CDR2 FQGNSA come from the germline V gene. The CDR3 is made up of 15 amino acids. The trim removed 5 bases at V and 6 bases at J, leaving 8 bases unmatched. CDR3: CASSLDRGSAGELFF. The CDR3 bases are TGTGCCAGCAGCCTCGACAGGGGATCGGCCGGGGAGCTGTTTTTT.

The table lists this clonotype with a few counts. The junction differs from germline at one of its ends, possibly a read error. The V and J genes are TRBV4-3 and TRBJ2-1, with 11 bases that match TRBD2. Germline V lookup: CDR1 LGHNA, CDR2 YSLEER. The CDR3 runs 17 residues. The CDR3 loop is CASSPSLAGGPVETQHF. CDR3 nucleotide sequence: TGCGCCAGCAGCCCCTCATTAGCGGGAGGGCCGGTAGAGACCCAGCACTTC.

Only a few counts were recorded for this clonotype. The gene calls are TRBV20-1 and TRBJ2-5; 14 nucleotides agree with TRBD2. The CDR3 is 17 amino acids. Trimming at V came to 2 bases and at J to 4 bases, leaving 9 bases not matched to a gene. Germline CDR1 DFQATT, CDR2 SNEGSKA (reference sequence). The DNA for the CDR3 is TGCAGTGCTAGATTAGGGACTAGCGGGAGCCCCGGAGAGACCCAGTACTTC. It encodes CSARLGTSGSPGETQYF.